The clone carrying this T cell receptor beta chain has a count of ten or more. Its antigen is not identified. TCRdb analysed the PCR reads with MiXCR anew, one entry per CDR3 protein. The table lists about 640,000 distinct CDR3 sequences, nearly 20% of them singletons. The source of the sample is a study of molecular identifiers for immune sequencing clone quantification. Across the whole study: In replicates, the authors split RNA from roughly 20,000 or 100,000 naive CD8 cells five ways and sequenced four. General study results and limits: For effector cells, clones above 20 RNA copies held over 97% of molecules; for naive cells, under 1%.

The germline V gene encodes CDR1 SGHTA and CDR2 FQGNSA. CDR3 length: 14 residues. Trimming removed 5 bases at V and 1 base at J, with 9 bases between. Sequenced: naive CD8+ T cells from blood, with Jurkat cell RNA spiked in. Regarding subset: FACS-sorted CD8+CD4-CCR7+CD45RA+ naive T cells. The clonotype originates from a human donor in good health. Some libraries in this study had Jurkat cell RNA spiked in. The chain joins TRBV7-2 to TRBJ2-1; perhaps TRBD2 as D (5 bases). CDR3 loop: CASSPGLSYNEQFF. In DNA, the CDR3 is TGTGCCAGCAGCCCCGGACTTTCCTACAATGAGCAGTTCTTC.